These 7 T cell receptor beta chains were all obtained from the same sample, sequenced in a study of T cells in Graves' hyperthyroidism and ophthalmopathy. Amplified regions were TCR beta CDR3 sequences from RNA transcripts. Researchers ran a first-round RT-PCR on the TCR CDR3 using the HTBI primer set. MiXCR, run by TCRdb on the multiplex PCR reads, gives a single entry per CDR3 protein. The repertoire holds about 360,000 distinct CDR3 sequences, approximately 12% seen once, with around 21% in the top ten. Sequencing was carried out using blood. The receptors stem from a man in his thirties or forties with Graves' hyperthyroidism that later progressed to Graves' ophthalmopathy.

Regarding this clonotype: This sequence may be a read error, since a much larger clone differs from it by one base. The chain carries TRBV2 and TRBJ1-4; 8 bases line up with TRBD1. The CDR3 length is 16 residues. V shed 5 bases and J 6 bases; nucleotides not matched to a gene: 11. Per the germline V gene, CDR1 is SNHLY and CDR2 is FYNNEI. CDR3 protein: CASSSDRDLSYEKLFF. Written as DNA, the CDR3 is TGTGCCAGCAGTTCGGACAGGGATCTGAGTTATGAAAAACTGTTTTTT.

This clonotype showed up just once. The chain combines TRBV4-1 with TRBJ1-5; 8 bases match TRBD1. This CDR3 spans 16 amino acids. V lost 1 base, J lost 2 bases, and 4 bases stayed unmatched. Germline V gene data show CDR1 as MGHRA and CDR2 as YSYEKL. The CDR3: CASSQGPGGGNQPQHF. Here the CDR3 DNA reads TGCGCCAGCAGCCAAGGCCCAGGGGGCGGCAATCAGCCCCAGCATTTT.

The sample holds a few counts of this clonotype. CDR3 in DNA: TGTGCCAGCAGCGGGGGGTGGCGGGGGGGGGCAATCGATGAGCAGTTCTTC. Protein sequence: CASSGGWRGGAIDEQFF. This chain links TRBV11-2 with TRBJ2-1; 9 positions agree with TRBD2. This CDR3 contains 17 residues. J gave up 8 bases and V 5 bases, and 16 bases lay outside the gene matches. From germline, CDR1 is SGHAT and CDR2 FQNNGV.

Comment on this clonotype: This clone may be a read error of a much larger clone one base away. The V gene is TRBV12-3 or TRBV12-4, the J gene TRBJ2-3; unclear D gene. TRBJ1-5 explains the end of the DNA better; the J call may be wrong. This CDR3 has 14 residues. CDR3 nucleotides: TGTGCCAGCAGTTTCACCTTAGGCCCAGATACGCAGCATTTT. It codes for CASSFTLGPDTQHF.

In this sample, this clonotype turned up many times. The chain combines TRBV6-1 with TRBJ2-7, with a possible D match to TRBD2 (6 bases). V lost 7 bases to trimming and J lost 4 bases, with 20 bases between them. The length of the CDR3 is 15 residues. The V gene's germline CDR1 is MNHNS and CDR2 SASEGT. Written as DNA, the CDR3 is TGTGCCAGCAACACGGCGAGGGGCGGAGGGTACGAGCAGTACTTC. This encodes CASNTARGGGYEQYF.

The V and J genes are TRBV3-1 and TRBJ2-5; D gene ambiguous. Per germline, CDR1 LGHDT and CDR2 YNNKEL (reference sequence). The ends were cut back, 4 bases at V and 5 bases at J, with 14 bases in the middle. CDR3 length: 14 residues. CDR3 loop: CASSRERGGETQYF. Written as DNA, the CDR3 is TGTGCCAGCAGCCGTGAGAGAGGTGGGGAGACCCAGTACTTC.

In this sample, this clonotype turned up a few times. The chain carries TRBV12-3 or TRBV12-4 and TRBJ2-5, with D tentatively TRBD1 (5 bases). This CDR3 contains 12 residues. The V and J ends lost 6 bases and 3 bases respectively, with 8 bases between them. The DNA for the CDR3 is TGTGCCAGCAGAAGCAGGGAAGAGACCCAGTACTTC. Translating gives CASRSREETQYF.